A single sample gave rise to the 12 T cell receptor beta chains below, sequenced in a study of blood T cell repertoires in COVID-19. Clones were sequenced by immunoSEQ multiplex PCR, and TCRdb holds only the in-frame ones, with some missing. The sample lists fewer than 250,000 clones; about 85% were seen once. The sequenced sample was peripheral blood. The receptors were sampled from a man aged 40-49 years with acute or convalescent COVID-19.

The chain recombines TRBV7-7 with TRBJ2-7; TRBD1 aligns across 7 bases. This CDR3 is 13 amino acids long. Germline V gives CDR1 SSHAT, CDR2 FNYEAQ (reference sequence). The V gene end was trimmed by 5 bases and the J gene end by 3 bases; junction bases not matched to a gene: 4. This CDR3 is CASSLGQLYEQYF. The CDR3 DNA is TGTGCCAGCAGCCTGGGACAGCTCTACGAGCAGTACTTC.

The chain links TRBV3-1 (or the pseudogene TRBV3-2) to TRBJ1-5, with no clear D. V lost 0 bases, J lost 6 bases, and 21 bases lay in between. This CDR3 region has 18 residues. CDR1 is LGHDT and CDR2 is YNNKEL in the germline V gene (reference sequence). The CDR3 region is CASSQDPVLLRGGQPQHF. The DNA for the CDR3 is TGTGCCAGCAGCCAAGATCCCGTTCTCCTACGAGGAGGTCAGCCCCAGCATTTT.

This chain connects TRBV10-3 to TRBJ1-1; maybe TRBD1 (6 bases). The V end was cut by 3 bases, the J end by 4 bases, with 12 bases between. The germline V gene has CDR1 ENHRY and CDR2 SYGVKD. This CDR3 has 14 amino acids. The CDR3 region is CAISEQGMGTEAFF. Here the CDR3 DNA reads TGTGCCATCAGTGAACAGGGAATGGGCACTGAAGCTTTCTTT.

The table lists this clone with a count of one. This chain uses TRBV6-5 with TRBJ2-1; possible D gene TRBD1, 6 bases. The length of the CDR3 is 15 residues. The germline V and J ends were trimmed by 8 bases and 1 base, with 15 bases remaining between them. Germline loops: CDR1 MNHEY, CDR2 SVGAGI. The CDR3 bases are TGTGCCAGCTGGTCAGGGGCCGATTCCTACAATGAGCAGTTCTTC. As protein: CASWSGADSYNEQFF.

This rearrangement joins TRBV27 to TRBJ1-1, with 7 bases that match TRBD1. The CDR3 runs to 17 residues. The ends lost 4 bases at V and 1 base at J; junction bases unmatched: 12. Germline assignment: CDR1 MNHEY and CDR2 SMNVEV (reference sequence). CDR3 in amino acids: CASSSPTGSLGNTEAFF. The CDR3 bases are TGTGCCAGCAGTTCCCCGACAGGGTCCTTGGGGAACACTGAAGCTTTCTTT.

The V and J genes are TRBV5-6 and TRBJ2-5, with 12 bases lining up with TRBD2. The CDR3 has 15 amino acids. Germline CDR1 SGHDT, CDR2 YYEEEE. J lost 5 bases, V lost 1 base, and 3 bases had no gene match. This CDR3 is CASSLWTSGDETQYF. The CDR3 nucleotides read TGTGCCAGCAGCTTGTGGACTAGCGGGGATGAGACCCAGTACTTC.

This rearrangement joins TRBV6-5 to TRBJ2-7, with 9 bases identical to TRBD1. There are 15 residues in the CDR3. Germline assignment: CDR1 MNHEY and CDR2 SVGAGI. V lost 7 bases to trimming and J lost 6 bases; unmatched junction nucleotides: 13. CDR3 coding DNA: TGTGCCAGCAAAGAAGGGACAGGGAATACAGGCGAGCAGTACTTC. This sequence encodes CASKEGTGNTGEQYF.

On this clone: Relative to the germline gene, one junction end is altered; a read error may explain this. The rearrangement joins TRBV9 to TRBJ1-2, with 9 nucleotides matching TRBD1. This CDR3 has 11 residues. The germline V gene encodes CDR1 SGDLS and CDR2 YYNGEE. CDR3 sequence reads: CASSATDRGHF. For the CDR3, the DNA is TGTGCCAGCAGCGCCACGGACAGGGGCCATTTC.

This chain uses TRBV23-1 with TRBJ1-1, with no clear D. TRBV23-1 is flagged as an ORF with uncertain function. This CDR3 region has 14 residues. V was shortened by 1 base and J by 0 bases, with 6 bases between the two germline ends. CDR3 sequence reads: CASSQYHMNTEAFF. The DNA for the CDR3 is TGCGCCAGCAGTCAATATCACATGAACACTGAAGCTTTCTTT.

In DNA form, the CDR3 reads TGTGCCAGCAGCTTAGTCGGAGGGGCATATGGCTACACCTTC. Its protein product is CASSLVGGAYGYTF. This rearrangement joins TRBV7-2 to TRBJ1-2, with D maybe TRBD1 (5 bases). This CDR3 has 14 residues. Trimming left V 1 base short and J 5 bases short, with 11 bases between. Germline lookup yields CDR1 SGHTA and CDR2 FQGNSA.

This chain connects TRBV6-6 to TRBJ2-7, with D maybe TRBD1 (5 bases). Germline V lookup: CDR1 MNHNY, CDR2 SVGAGI (reference sequence). Trimming pared 2 bases from V and 3 bases from J, leaving 17 bases between. This CDR3 contains 16 residues. The CDR3 coding sequence is TGTGCCAGCAGTTACGGGGCCGGCGGCTTCCTCTACGAGCAGTACTTC. Amino acid sequence: CASSYGAGGFLYEQYF.

CDR3 nucleotide sequence: TGTGCCAGCATGACTTGGGTCCAGCTTTTGTACCAAGAGACCCAGTACTTC. Residues: CASMTWVQLLYQETQYF. V gene TRBV7-9 combines with J gene TRBJ2-5, with D unclear. The germline V and J ends were trimmed by 7 bases and 0 bases, with 21 bases remaining between them. In germline, CDR1 is SEHNR, CDR2 FQNEAQ (reference sequence). This CDR3 contains 17 residues.